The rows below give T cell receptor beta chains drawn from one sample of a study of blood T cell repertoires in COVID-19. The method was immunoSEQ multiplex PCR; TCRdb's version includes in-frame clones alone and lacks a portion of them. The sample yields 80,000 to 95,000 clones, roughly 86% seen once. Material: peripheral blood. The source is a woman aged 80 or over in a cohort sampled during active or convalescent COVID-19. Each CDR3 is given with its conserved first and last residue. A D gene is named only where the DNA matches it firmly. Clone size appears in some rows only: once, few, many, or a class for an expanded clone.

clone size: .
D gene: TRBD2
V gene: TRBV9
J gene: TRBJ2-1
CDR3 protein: CASSPPGLAGSYNEQFF
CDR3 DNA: TGTGCCAGCAGCCCCCCGGGACTAGCGGGATCCTACAATGAGCAGTTCTTC

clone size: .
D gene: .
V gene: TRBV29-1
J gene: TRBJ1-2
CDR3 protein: CSARAGDIYGYTF
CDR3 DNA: TGCAGCGCGAGAGCGGGGGACATCTATGGCTACACCTTC

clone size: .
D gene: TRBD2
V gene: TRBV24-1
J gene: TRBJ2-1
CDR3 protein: CATSRSGRTHNEQFF
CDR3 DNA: TGTGCCACCAGCCGTAGCGGGAGGACCCACAATGAGCAGTTCTTC

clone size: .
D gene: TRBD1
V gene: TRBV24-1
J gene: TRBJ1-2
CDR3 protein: CATSAAGGLF
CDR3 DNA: TGTGCCACCAGTGCTGCAGGGGGTCTCTTC

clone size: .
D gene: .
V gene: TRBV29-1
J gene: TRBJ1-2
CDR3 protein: CSVERGGTYGYTF
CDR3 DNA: TGCAGCGTTGAGCGCGGGGGGACCTATGGCTACACCTTC

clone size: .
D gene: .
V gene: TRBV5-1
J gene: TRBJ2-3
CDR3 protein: CASSLAIGGDTQYF
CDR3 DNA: TGCGCCAGCAGCTTGGCCATTGGCGGAGATACGCAGTATTTT

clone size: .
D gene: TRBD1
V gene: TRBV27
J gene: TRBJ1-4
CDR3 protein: CASSSYRGRGIEKLFF
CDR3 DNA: TGTGCCAGCAGTTCCTACAGGGGGCGCGGGATTGAAAAACTGTTTTTT

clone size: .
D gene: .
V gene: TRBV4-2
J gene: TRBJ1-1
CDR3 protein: CASSQDDGQMNTEAFF
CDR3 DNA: TGTGCCAGCAGCCAAGATGACGGACAGATGAACACTGAAGCTTTCTTT

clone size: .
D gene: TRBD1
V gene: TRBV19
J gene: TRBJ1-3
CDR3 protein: CASRSQGGNTIYF
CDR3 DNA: TGTGCCAGTAGGTCACAGGGGGGAAACACCATATATTTT

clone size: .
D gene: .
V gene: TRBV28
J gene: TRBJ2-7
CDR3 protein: CASSLPLGGGTNYEQYF
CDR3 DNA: TGTGCCAGCAGTCTCCCTTTAGGGGGCGGGACGAACTACGAGCAGTACTTC

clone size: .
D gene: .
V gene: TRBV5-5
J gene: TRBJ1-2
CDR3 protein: CASSLTLDWGYGYTF
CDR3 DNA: TGTGCCAGCAGCTTGACGCTGGACTGGGGTTACGGCTACACCTTC

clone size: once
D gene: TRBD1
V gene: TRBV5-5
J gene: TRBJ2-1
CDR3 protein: CASRGTGDNEQFF
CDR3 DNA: TGTGCCAGCAGGGGGACAGGCGACAATGAGCAGTTCTTC

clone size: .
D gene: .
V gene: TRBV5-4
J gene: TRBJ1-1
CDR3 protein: CASSRREGMNTEAFF
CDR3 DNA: TGTGCCAGCAGCCGGCGAGAGGGAATGAACACTGAAGCTTTCTTT

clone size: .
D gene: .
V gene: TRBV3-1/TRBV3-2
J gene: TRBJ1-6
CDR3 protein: CASSWTDSPLHF
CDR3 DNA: TGTGCCAGCAGTTGGACTGATTCACCCCTCCACTTT

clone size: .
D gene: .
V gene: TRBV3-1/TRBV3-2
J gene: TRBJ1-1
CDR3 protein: CASSQVRGWGNTEAFF
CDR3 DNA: TGTGCCAGCAGCCAAGTGCGGGGGTGGGGGAACACTGAAGCTTTCTTT

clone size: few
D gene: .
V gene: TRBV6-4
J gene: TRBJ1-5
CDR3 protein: CASSDKQGSMSNQPQHF
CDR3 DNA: TGTGCCAGCAGTGACAAGCAGGGGTCAATGAGCAATCAGCCCCAGCATTTT

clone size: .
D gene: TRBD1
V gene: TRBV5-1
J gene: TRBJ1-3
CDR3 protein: CASSWDSQGNTIYF
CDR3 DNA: TGCGCCAGCAGCTGGGACAGCCAGGGAAACACCATATATTTT

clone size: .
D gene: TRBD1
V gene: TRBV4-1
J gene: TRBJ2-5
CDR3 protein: CASSQVGQTQETQYF
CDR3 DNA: TGCGCCAGCAGCCAAGTGGGACAGACACAAGAGACCCAGTACTTC

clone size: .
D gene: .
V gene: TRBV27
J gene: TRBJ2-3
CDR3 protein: CASGSIPQYF
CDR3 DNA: TGTGCCAGCGGTAGTATTCCGCAGTATTTT

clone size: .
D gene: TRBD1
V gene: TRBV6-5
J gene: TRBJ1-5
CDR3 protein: CASQGGDKSNQPQHF
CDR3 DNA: TGTGCCAGCCAGGGGGGAGACAAGAGCAATCAGCCCCAGCATTTT

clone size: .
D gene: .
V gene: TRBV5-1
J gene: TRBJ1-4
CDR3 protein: CASSWDSTNEKLFF
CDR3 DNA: TGCGCCAGCAGCTGGGACTCAACTAATGAAAAACTGTTTTTT

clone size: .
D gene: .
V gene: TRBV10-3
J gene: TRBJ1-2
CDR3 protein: CAISPRTATDGYTF
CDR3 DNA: TGTGCCATCAGTCCAAGGACAGCGACTGATGGCTACACCTTC

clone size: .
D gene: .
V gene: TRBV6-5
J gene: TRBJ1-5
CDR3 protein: CASRETGTLGQPQHF
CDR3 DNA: TGTGCCAGCAGGGAGACTGGGACACTGGGTCAGCCCCAGCATTTT

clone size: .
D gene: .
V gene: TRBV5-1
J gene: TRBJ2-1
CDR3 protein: CASSLSGEGYEQFF
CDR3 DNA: TGCGCCAGCAGCTTGTCGGGAGAGGGGTATGAGCAGTTCTTC

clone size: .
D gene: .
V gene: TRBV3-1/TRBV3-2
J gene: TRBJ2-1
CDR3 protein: CASSFREGEQFF
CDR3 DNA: TGTGCCAGCAGCTTCCGAGAGGGTGAGCAGTTCTTC

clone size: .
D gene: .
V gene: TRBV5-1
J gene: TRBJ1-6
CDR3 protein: CASSSAPRAESPLHF
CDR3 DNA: TGCGCCAGCAGTTCAGCCCCCAGAGCGGAATCACCCCTCCACTTT

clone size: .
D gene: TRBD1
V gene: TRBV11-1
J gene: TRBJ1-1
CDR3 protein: CASSPRDRGVTTEAFF
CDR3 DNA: TGTGCCAGCAGCCCCCGGGACAGGGGGGTAACGACTGAAGCTTTCTTT

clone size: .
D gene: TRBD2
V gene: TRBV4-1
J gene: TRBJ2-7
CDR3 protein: CASSRPAGTSESYEQYF
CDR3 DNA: TGCGCCAGCAGCCGGCCAGCCGGGACTAGTGAATCCTACGAGCAGTACTTC

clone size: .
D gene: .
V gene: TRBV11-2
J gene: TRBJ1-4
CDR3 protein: CASSLRRTDEKLFF
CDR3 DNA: TGTGCCAGCAGCTTACGGAGGACAGATGAAAAACTGTTTTTT

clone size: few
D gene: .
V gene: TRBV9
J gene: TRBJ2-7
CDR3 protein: CASSEGAGGYEQYF
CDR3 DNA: TGTGCCAGCAGCGAGGGGGCCGGGGGCTACGAGCAGTACTTC

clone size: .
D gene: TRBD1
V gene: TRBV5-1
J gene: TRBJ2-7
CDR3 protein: CASSLGTGPEEQYF
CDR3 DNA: TGCGCCAGCAGCTTGGGGACAGGGCCCGAAGAGCAGTACTTC

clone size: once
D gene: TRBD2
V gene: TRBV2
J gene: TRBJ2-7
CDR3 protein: CASSEKREGYEQYF
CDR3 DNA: TGTGCCAGCAGTGAAAAGCGGGAAGGGTACGAGCAGTACTTC

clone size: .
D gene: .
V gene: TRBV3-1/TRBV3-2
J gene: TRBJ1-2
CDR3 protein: CASSQASTGGYTF
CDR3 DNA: TGTGCCAGCAGCCAAGCTTCGACAGGTGGCTACACCTTC

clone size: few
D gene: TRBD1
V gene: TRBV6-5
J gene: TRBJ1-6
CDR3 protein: CASRPQGDHSPLHF
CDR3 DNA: TGTGCCAGCAGGCCTCAGGGGGACCATTCACCCCTCCACTTT

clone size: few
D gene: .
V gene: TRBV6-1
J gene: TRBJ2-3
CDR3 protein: CASSDGTDTQYF
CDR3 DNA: TGTGCCAGCAGTGACGGCACAGATACGCAGTATTTT

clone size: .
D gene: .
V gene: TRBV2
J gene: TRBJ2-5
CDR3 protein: CASSLRWETQYF
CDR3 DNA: TGTGCCAGCAGTCTGAGGTGGGAGACCCAGTACTTC

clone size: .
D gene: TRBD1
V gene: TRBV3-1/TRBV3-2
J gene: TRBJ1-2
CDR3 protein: CASSHRGQGRGYTF
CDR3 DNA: TGTGCCAGCAGCCATAGAGGACAGGGACGGGGCTACACCTTC

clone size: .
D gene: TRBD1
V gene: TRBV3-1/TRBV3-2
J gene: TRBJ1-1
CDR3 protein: CASSPSGQDLYTEAFF
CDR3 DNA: TGTGCCAGCAGCCCTTCTGGACAGGATTTGTACACTGAAGCTTTCTTT

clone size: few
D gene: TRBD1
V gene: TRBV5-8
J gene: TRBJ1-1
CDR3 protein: CASSLDRGIEAFF
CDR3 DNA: TGTGCCAGCAGCCTGGACAGGGGAATTGAAGCTTTCTTT

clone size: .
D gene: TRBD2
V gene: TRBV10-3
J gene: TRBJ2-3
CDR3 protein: CAIGWREEGTDTQYF
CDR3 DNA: TGTGCCATCGGATGGCGGGAGGAGGGCACAGATACGCAGTATTTT

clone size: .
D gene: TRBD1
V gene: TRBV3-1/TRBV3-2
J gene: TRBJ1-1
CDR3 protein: CASSQATGTGGSEAFF
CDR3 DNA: TGTGCCAGCAGCCAAGCGACCGGGACAGGGGGCTCTGAAGCTTTCTTT

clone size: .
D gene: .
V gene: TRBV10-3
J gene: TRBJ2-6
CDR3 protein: CAISELRSGSGANVLTF
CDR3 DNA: TGTGCCATCAGTGAGTTGCGATCAGGGTCTGGGGCCAACGTCCTGACTTTC

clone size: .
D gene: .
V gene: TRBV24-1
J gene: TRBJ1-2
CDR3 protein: CATSDKGQFYGYTF
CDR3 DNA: TGTGCCACCAGTGATAAAGGACAGTTCTATGGCTACACCTTC